Below, 20 T cell receptor beta chains from the same sample are listed, as sequenced in a study of control samples from healthy donors and cancer patients. Produced via immunoSEQ multiplex PCR; TCRdb's table is partial and in-frame only. The sample includes approximately 100,000 clones, less than 85% of them seen just once. Material for sequencing was PBMCs. Source of these receptors: a man between 65 and 80 years old with lung cancer.

The chain couples TRBV5-8 to TRBJ1-4, with D possibly TRBD1 on 6 matching bases. This CDR3 is built from 16 residues. Trimming took 4 bases from V and 8 from J, leaving 21 bases between them. CDR1 and CDR2 from the germline V gene are SGHTS and YDEGEE. The CDR3 region is CASSPAHRVLGEKLFF. In nucleotides, the CDR3 is TGTGCCAGCAGCCCGGCTCACAGGGTTTTAGGGGAAAAACTGTTTTTT. Looking up the rest from reference TRBV5-8 and TRBJ1-4 gives the full variable domain: EAGVTQSPTHLIKTRGQQATLRCSPISGHTSVYWYQQALGLGLQFLLWYDEGEERNRGNFPPRFSGRQFPNYSSELNVNALELEDSALYLCASSPAHRVLGEKLFFGSGTQLSVL.

The chain has TRBV6-2 or TRBV6-3 and TRBJ2-3; D call uncertain. Trimming cost V 5 bases and J 1 base, with 10 bases left between them. Looked up from germline, CDR1 is MNHEY and CDR2 is SVGEGT. This CDR3 has 14 residues. The DNA for the CDR3 is TGTGCCAGCAGTCGGGTATCGCGCACAGATACGCAGTATTTT. Translated, it gives CASSRVSRTDTQYF.

The chain couples TRBV2 to TRBJ1-2; TRBD1 is a possible D gene (5 bases). The V end lost 6 bases, the J end lost 7 bases, and 18 bases lay between the germline ends. Germline V gene lookup returns CDR1 SNHLY and CDR2 FYNNEI. This CDR3 is 14 amino acids long. The CDR3 DNA sequence: TGTGCCAGCAGCCCGGGACTCTCGGTTCGTGGCTACACCTTC. Protein sequence: CASSPGLSVRGYTF. Looking up the rest from reference TRBV2 and TRBJ1-2 gives the full variable domain: EPEVTQTPSHQVTQMGQEVILRCVPISNHLYFYWYRQILGQKVEFLVSFYNNEISEKSEIFDDQFSVERPDGSNFTLKIRSTKLEDSAMYFCASSPGLSVRGYTFGSGTRLTVV.

This chain uses TRBV6-6 with TRBJ1-2; 9 bases are a match to TRBD1. V shed 7 bases and J 3 bases; nucleotides not matched to a gene: 9. CDR3 length: 15 residues. Germline V CDR1 and CDR2: MNHNY, SVGAGI (reference sequence). CDR3 in amino acids: CASTPRGQGDYGYTF. CDR3 nucleotides: TGTGCCAGCACTCCCCGGGGACAGGGTGACTATGGCTACACCTTC.

The rearrangement uses TRBV10-3 and TRBJ1-3, with no clear D. Looked up from germline, CDR1 is ENHRY and CDR2 is SYGVKD. The CDR3 is 12 amino acids. Trimming removed 10 bases from V and 4 bases from J, with 11 bases in between. The CDR3 DNA reads as TGTGCCACCAAAGGAGTGGGAAACACCATATATTTT. Protein sequence: CATKGVGNTIYF.

The rearrangement links TRBV7-6 to TRBJ2-2; D is unresolved. Germline values: CDR1 SGHVS, CDR2 FNYEAQ. CDR3 length equals 16 residues. Trimming removed 2 bases at V and 1 base at J, with 11 bases between. Here the CDR3 reads CASSLLPVGNTGELFF. Here the CDR3 DNA reads TGTGCCAGCAGCTTACTCCCCGTGGGGAACACCGGGGAGCTGTTTTTT.

This chain connects TRBV7-9 to TRBJ1-5; weak D call: TRBD1 (5 bases). The length of the CDR3 is 14 residues. V was trimmed by 5 bases and J by 0 bases, leaving 8 bases between them. CDR1 is SEHNR and CDR2 is FQNEAQ in the germline V gene (reference sequence). The CDR3 region is CASSRDGSNQPQHF. For the CDR3, the DNA is TGTGCCAGCAGCCGGGACGGTAGCAATCAGCCCCAGCATTTT.

The chain uses TRBV18 and TRBJ1-1, with D possibly being TRBD1 (6 bases). The CDR3 is 14 residues long. Per the germline V gene, CDR1 is KGHSH and CDR2 is LQKENI. V lost 4 bases and J 1 base, leaving 10 bases between the germline ends. The CDR3 sequence: CASSQTGENTEAFF. The CDR3 DNA follows: TGTGCCAGCTCACAGACAGGAGAGAACACTGAAGCTTTCTTT.

This chain links TRBV9 with TRBJ2-3, with D perhaps matching TRBD1 (6 bases). CDR3 length equals 14 residues. Trimming cost V 3 bases and J 0 bases, with 8 bases left between them. The germline gives CDR1 SGDLS, CDR2 YYNGEE. In DNA form, the CDR3 reads TGTGCCAGCAGCGAGGGGGATAGCACAGATACGCAGTATTTT. Translated: CASSEGDSTDTQYF.

V is TRBV28 and J is TRBJ2-3, with a weak D call TRBD2 (7 bases). CDR3 length equals 17 residues. Germline V gene lookup returns CDR1 MDHEN and CDR2 SYDVKM. V lost 7 bases and J lost 0, with 20 bases in between. CDR3 loop: CASITGGRRQSTDTQYF. The CDR3 nucleotides are TGTGCCAGCATAACCGGGGGGCGAAGGCAAAGCACAGATACGCAGTATTTT.

The rearrangement joins TRBV3-1 (or the pseudogene TRBV3-2) to TRBJ1-2; the match to TRBD1 covers 11 bases. The CDR3 has 15 residues. Trimming removed 4 bases from V and 4 bases from J; junction bases left unmatched: 5. Germline CDR1 LGHDT, CDR2 YNNKEL (reference sequence). CDR3 region: CASSPIGTGGYGYTF. The CDR3 coding sequence is TGTGCCAGCAGCCCTATCGGGACAGGGGGCTATGGCTACACCTTC.

V and J are TRBV19 and TRBJ2-7, with D possibly called TRBD1 or TRBD2 (5 bases each). The CDR3 is 16 residues long. In germline, CDR1 is LNHDA, CDR2 SQIVND (reference sequence). V was trimmed by 6 bases and J by 4 bases, leaving 22 bases between them. CDR3 region: CASSPLRDAYGYEQYF. CDR3 bases: TGTGCCAGTAGCCCCCTCCGGGACGCTTATGGATACGAGCAGTACTTC.

The CDR3 spells CASSLAQASNQPQHF. CDR3 nucleotides: TGTGCCAGCAGCTTGGCGCAGGCTAGCAATCAGCCCCAGCATTTT. The chain is built from TRBV5-5 and TRBJ1-5; unclear D gene. Trimming shortened V by 0 bases and J by 0 bases, and 7 bases separated the two germline ends. The CDR3 consists of 15 residues. Germline V gene sequence: CDR1 SGHKS, CDR2 YYEKEE (reference sequence). Full variable domain (missing parts from reference TRBV5-5 and TRBJ1-5): DAGVTQSPTHLIKTRGQQVTLRCSPISGHKSVSWYQQVLGQGPQFIFQYYEKEERGRGNFPDRFSARQFPNYSSELNVNALLLGDSALYLCASSLAQASNQPQHFGDGTRLSIL.

The chain uses TRBV7-2 and TRBJ1-2; perhaps TRBD1 as D (5 bases). The germline V gene has CDR1 SGHTA and CDR2 FQGNSA. This CDR3 comprises 13 residues. Trimming stripped 5 bases from V and 4 bases from J, with 11 bases between. CDR3 protein: CASSRQSPYGYTF. The CDR3 nucleotides read TGTGCCAGCAGCCGACAGAGCCCCTATGGCTACACCTTC.

Points on this clone: Other nucleotide sequences in the sample specify the same CDR3. The chain recombines TRBV14 with TRBJ2-7; the D is unclear. CDR3 length: 11 residues. Germline CDR1 SGHDN, CDR2 FVKESK. Deletions cut 3 bases from V and 4 bases from J, with 4 bases between. The CDR3 here is CASSQVYEQYF. The CDR3 DNA reads TGTGCCAGCAGCCAGGTTTACGAGCAGTACTTC.

The chain couples TRBV29-1 to TRBJ2-3; TRBD2 aligns across 9 bases. The junction had 5 bases not matched to a gene; V was cut back by 6 bases and J by 4 bases. Germline V lookup: CDR1 SQVTM, CDR2 ANQGSEA. The CDR3 contains 13 residues. Here the CDR3 DNA reads TGCAGCGTGCCGGGACTAGCATCAGATACGCAGTATTTT. It is translated as CSVPGLASDTQYF.

This chain links TRBV15 with TRBJ2-2; TRBD1 matches at 9 bases. Trimming removed 2 bases from V and 4 bases from J; junction bases left unmatched: 8. Germline V gene sequence: CDR1 LNHNV, CDR2 YYDKDF (reference sequence). This CDR3 has 17 amino acids. CDR3 nucleotide sequence: TGTGCCACCAGCAGATGGTCGGGGACAGGGCCCACCGGGGAGCTGTTTTTT. Its translation is CATSRWSGTGPTGELFF.

The chain carries TRBV30 and TRBJ2-1; possible D gene TRBD2, 6 bases. CDR1 GTSNPN and CDR2 SVGIG come from the germline V gene (reference sequence). The CDR3 runs 12 residues. The V end was cut by 2 bases, the J end by 13 bases, with 15 bases between. This chain's CDR3 is CAWSRGTAPQFF. As DNA, the CDR3 is TGTGCCTGGAGTCGCGGGACTGCCCCACAGTTCTTC.

The genes are TRBV25-1 and TRBJ2-3; TRBD1 agrees at 9 bases. Germline assignment: CDR1 MGHDK and CDR2 SYGVNS. This CDR3 region has 13 residues. Unmatched junction bases numbered 8, after V lost 11 bases and J lost 5 bases. The CDR3 bases are TGTGCCGCTCAGGACAGGGGTGGAGATACGCAGTATTTT. It is translated as CAAQDRGGDTQYF.

This chain joins TRBV30 and TRBJ2-3; D gene unclear. The CDR3 has 11 residues. CDR1 and CDR2 from the germline V gene are GTSNPN and SVGIG (reference sequence). V was shortened by 5 bases and J by 9 bases, with 12 bases between the two germline ends. The CDR3, as DNA: TGTGCCTGGCTGGCAGGAAAAACGCAGTATTTT. Residues: CAWLAGKTQYF. Drawing the rest from reference TRBV30 and TRBJ2-3, the complete variable domain is SQTIHQWPATLVQPVGSPLSLECTVEGTSNPNLYWYRQAAGRGLQLLFYSVGIGQISSEVPQNLSASRPQDRQFILSSKKLLLSDSGFYLCAWLAGKTQYFGPGTRLTVL.